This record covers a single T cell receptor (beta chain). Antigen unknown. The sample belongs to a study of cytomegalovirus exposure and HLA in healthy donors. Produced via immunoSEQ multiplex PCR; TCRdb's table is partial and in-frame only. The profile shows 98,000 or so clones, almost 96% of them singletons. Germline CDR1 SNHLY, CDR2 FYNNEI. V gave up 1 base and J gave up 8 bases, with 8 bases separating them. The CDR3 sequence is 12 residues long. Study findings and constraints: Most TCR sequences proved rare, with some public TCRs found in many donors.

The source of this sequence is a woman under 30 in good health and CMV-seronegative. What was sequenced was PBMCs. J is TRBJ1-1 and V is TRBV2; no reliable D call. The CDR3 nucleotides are TGTGCCAGCAGTGAAGGGGCAGTCGAAGCTTTCTTT. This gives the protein CASSEGAVEAFF.